This T cell receptor beta chain was sequenced during a study of control samples from healthy donors and cancer patients. Produced via immunoSEQ multiplex PCR; TCRdb's table is partial and in-frame only. The sample lists around 99,000 clones, 90% occurring once. This clone appeared a single time. Trimming pared 1 base from V and 7 bases from J, leaving 10 bases between. Germline V gives CDR1 LGHNA, CDR2 YSLEER. The CDR3 runs 13 residues. Sequencing was performed on blood. This sequence joins TRBV4-3 and TRBJ1-1; D is ambiguous. This receptor was obtained from a human donor in good health. The donor label of this sample is uncertain. CDR3 DNA sequence: TGCGCCAGCAGCCAAGGCAGGACGGTTGAAGCTTTCTTT. Protein: CASSQGRTVEAFF.